This TCR beta chain derives from a study of long-term antiretroviral therapy in people with HIV. Trimming stripped 7 bases from V and 6 bases from J, with 13 bases between. The CDR3 loop spans 13 amino acids. Germline V gene lookup returns CDR1 MNHNS and CDR2 SASEGT. Researchers report immunoSEQ v3.0 was run at survey level. Profiling relied on immunoSEQ multiplex PCR, and the TCRdb table lists in-frame clones only, not all of them. The data show around 27,000 clones, around 88% seen once. This clone turned up a few times. Sequenced here: unsorted PBMCs, sampled approximately 4.5 years after starting antiretroviral therapy. The V call is TRBV6-1, the J call TRBJ1-5; D gene uncertain. The TCR was taken from a man aged 25-45 years with HIV. In DNA, the CDR3 is TGTGCCAGCATGGGCGGGTGGGGTCAGCCCCAGCATTTT. Protein: CASMGGWGQPQHF.